These 31 T cell receptor beta chains came from one sample sequenced in a study of cytomegalovirus exposure and HLA in healthy donors. PCR was performed using 60 Vbeta and 13 Jbeta primers. Repertoires were generated with immunoSEQ multiplex PCR, while TCRdb's copy carries only in-frame clones and drops some. This table holds some 140,000 clones, 73% found once. Sequenced: PBMCs. Receptor source: a woman aged 40 to 49 in good health and CMV-seronegative.

The chain employs TRBV7-8 and TRBJ1-2; D remains unclear. V lost 8 bases and J 8 bases, leaving 12 bases between the germline ends. The CDR3 runs 11 residues. The V gene's germline CDR1 is SGHVS and CDR2 FQNEAQ. The CDR3 DNA sequence: TGTGCCAGCTCAGACACGGGGGGCTACACCTTC. It specifies CASSDTGGYTF.

The genes are TRBV11-2 and TRBJ2-5, with 9 bases identical to TRBD2. V was pared by 5 bases and J by 5 bases, with 6 bases of the junction left unmatched. The germline gives CDR1 SGHAT, CDR2 FQNNGV. The CDR3 contains 14 residues. The CDR3 DNA reads TGTGCCAGCAGCCTTGGGGCGGGAGGGGAGACCCAGTACTTC. Translation gives CASSLGAGGETQYF.

The rearrangement uses TRBV28 and TRBJ1-1; D might be TRBD1 (6 bases). V gave up 7 bases and J gave up 0 bases, with 24 bases separating them. This CDR3 has 18 residues. Germline V gene sequence: CDR1 MDHEN, CDR2 SYDVKM. CDR3 bases: TGTGCCAGCACGATAATCCCGGGACAAGCTGGGATGAACACTGAAGCTTTCTTT. It codes for CASTIIPGQAGMNTEAFF. Combining the CDR3 with reference TRBV28 and TRBJ1-1 gives the whole variable domain DVKVTQSSRYLVKRTGEKVFLECVQDMDHENMFWYRQDPGLGLRLIYFSYDVKMKEKGDIPEGYSVSREKKERFSLILESASTNQTSMYLCASTIIPGQAGMNTEAFFGQGTRLTVV.

This chain joins TRBV19 and TRBJ1-1, with D possibly being TRBD1 (5 bases). Germline CDR1 LNHDA, CDR2 SQIVND (reference sequence). V lost 5 bases and J 5 bases, leaving 15 bases between the germline ends. This CDR3 contains 14 residues. The CDR3 is CASSAGLRETEAFF. DNA for the CDR3: TGTGCCAGTAGTGCGGGACTTAGAGAGACTGAAGCTTTCTTT.

V and J are TRBV27 and TRBJ1-2, with 10 bases fitting TRBD1. V dropped 2 bases and J dropped 6; count of bases not matched to a gene: 6. This CDR3 region has 15 residues. The germline V gene has CDR1 MNHEY and CDR2 SMNVEV (reference sequence). CDR3 nucleotide sequence: TGTGCCAGCAGTTTAGTTTACGACAGGGGGCATGGCTACACCTTC. It yields the protein CASSLVYDRGHGYTF.

V usage is TRBV5-8 and J usage is TRBJ1-6; TRBD1 agrees at 7 bases. Trimming cost V 6 bases and J 7 bases; bases outside gene matches: 10. The CDR3 is 15 amino acids. Per germline, CDR1 SGHTS and CDR2 YDEGEE. The CDR3 sequence: CASTLSPGQNSPLHF. The CDR3 coding sequence is TGTGCCAGCACACTTTCTCCGGGACAGAATTCACCCCTCCACTTT.

This clone was seen only a few times. This chain joins TRBV10-3 and TRBJ1-5; no reliable D call. V lost 0 bases, J lost 6 bases, and 6 bases lay in between. Germline values: CDR1 ENHRY, CDR2 SYGVKD. The CDR3 covers 13 residues. CDR3 DNA sequence: TGTGCCATCAGTGAGTCCGGGTTTCAGCCCCAGCATTTT. Translated: CAISESGFQPQHF.

The rearrangement joins TRBV7-6 to TRBJ1-1, with 7 bases identical to TRBD1. The V and J ends lost 1 base and 1 base, in that order; junction bases with no gene match: 9. Per the germline V gene, CDR1 is SGHVS and CDR2 is FNYEAQ. The CDR3 runs to 17 residues. In DNA, the CDR3 is TGTGCCAGCAGCTTAGTTGGGCAGAAGGGGGCGAACACTGAAGCTTTCTTT. Amino acids: CASSLVGQKGANTEAFF.

The chain recombines TRBV7-6 with TRBJ1-1; D remains unclear. The germline V gene encodes CDR1 SGHVS and CDR2 FNYEAQ. Trimming took off 2 bases at V and 4 bases at J, with 11 bases between the two ends. The CDR3 is 14 amino acids. CDR3 DNA: TGTGCCAGCAGCTTATCGCGGGTGGCCACTGAAGCTTTCTTT. Translation: CASSLSRVATEAFF.

The CDR3 here is CASSGRTSGGYNEQFF. The CDR3 nucleotides read TGCGCCAGCAGCGGGAGGACTAGCGGGGGGTACAATGAGCAGTTCTTC. This chain joins TRBV5-1 and TRBJ2-1, with TRBD2 identical over 14 bases. Trimming cost V 4 bases and J 4 bases; bases outside gene matches: 4. Germline-derived CDR1 and CDR2 are SGHRS and YFSETQ. This CDR3 comprises 16 residues.

This chain joins TRBV5-1 and TRBJ1-6; no clear D gene. This CDR3 has 16 residues. Germline V gene sequence: CDR1 SGHRS, CDR2 YFSETQ. The V gene lost 0 bases and the J gene lost 7 bases, with 14 bases spanning the gap. The CDR3 DNA reads as TGCGCCAGCAGCTTGGCGACAATTACAGACAATTCACCCCTCCACTTT. This translates into CASSLATITDNSPLHF.

This clone showed up just a few times. The junction differs from germline at one of its ends, possibly a read error. The V call is TRBV7-2, the J call TRBJ2-1; 11 nucleotides align to TRBD1. CDR1 is SGHTA, CDR2 FQGNSA, per germline. This CDR3 comprises 15 residues. The CDR3 region has the DNA TGTGCCAGCAGCTTAGCCGGGACAGGGGGGGACGAGCTGTTCTTC. Translated, it gives CASSLAGTGGDELFF.

The J gene is TRBJ1-1, the V gene TRBV2; TRBD1 matches 10 bases. This CDR3 has 16 amino acids. Unmatched junction bases numbered 8, after V lost 2 bases and J lost 5 bases. Germline V gives CDR1 SNHLY, CDR2 FYNNEI. The CDR3 region is CASSEPGQGRGTEAFF. The DNA for the CDR3 is TGTGCCAGCAGTGAACCGGGACAGGGGAGGGGGACTGAAGCTTTCTTT.

This chain links TRBV7-8 with TRBJ1-6; D unclear. The CDR3 consists of 14 residues. Germline V gene data show CDR1 as SGHVS and CDR2 as FQNEAQ. Trimming left V 3 bases short and J 9 bases short, with 12 bases between. The CDR3 DNA reads TGTGCCAGCAGCTTGCAGGATATGACTTCACCCCTCCACTTT. As protein: CASSLQDMTSPLHF.

This chain connects TRBV7-2 to TRBJ1-4; 9 positions match TRBD1. CDR1 is SGHTA and CDR2 is FQGNSA in the germline V gene. With 5 bases clipped from V and 7 bases from J, the junction kept 5 bases outside the gene matches. This CDR3 is 14 amino acids long. The CDR3 nucleotides are TGTGCCAGCAGCCCCGGGACAGGGCGTGAAAAACTGTTTTTT. The encoded protein is CASSPGTGREKLFF.

The genes are TRBV5-1 and TRBJ1-2, with D tentatively TRBD1 (5 bases). The CDR3 spans 13 residues. The V gene's germline CDR1 is SGHRS and CDR2 YFSETQ. V dropped 0 bases and J dropped 8 bases, with 11 bases sitting between them. As DNA, the CDR3 is TGCGCCAGCAGCTTGGTTCTCGACAGCGGCTACACCTTC. This sequence encodes CASSLVLDSGYTF.

V gene TRBV19 combines with J gene TRBJ1-2, with D hard to call. Trimming removed 5 bases at V and 3 bases at J, with 7 bases between. This CDR3 has 12 residues. Germline CDR1 reads LNHDA; CDR2 reads SQIVND (reference sequence). CDR3 bases: TGTGCCAGTAGTGAGCCGGACTATGGCTACACCTTC. Its protein is CASSEPDYGYTF.

The chain couples TRBV6-1 to TRBJ2-2; possible D gene TRBD1, 6 bases. Trimming pared 7 bases from V and 5 bases from J, leaving 11 bases between. Germline V gene data show CDR1 as MNHNS and CDR2 as SASEGT. The length of the CDR3 is 13 residues. The CDR3 sequence: CASNDRRTGELFF. Written as DNA, the CDR3 is TGTGCCAGCAATGACAGGCGAACCGGGGAGCTGTTTTTT.

The CDR3 DNA sequence: TGTGCCAGCTTACAGGGGGGGTTTAATCAGCCCCAGCATTTT. It is translated as CASLQGGFNQPQHF. This sequence joins TRBV28 and TRBJ1-5, with TRBD1 matching 8 bases. V lost 8 bases and J lost 4; bases outside the gene matches: 7. CDR1 MDHEN and CDR2 SYDVKM come from the germline V gene. The CDR3 loop spans 14 amino acids.

This chain joins TRBV9 and TRBJ2-3; tentatively, D is TRBD2 (6 bases). This CDR3 is built from 13 residues. Germline lookup yields CDR1 SGDLS and CDR2 YYNGEE. The V gene lost 7 bases and the J gene lost 2 bases, with 11 bases spanning the gap. The CDR3 region has the DNA TGTGCCAGCCGGCGGGGAACCACAGATACGCAGTATTTT. This codes for CASRRGTTDTQYF.

The V gene is TRBV5-5, the J gene TRBJ2-7; 7 bases fit TRBD1. The CDR3 contains 14 residues. Germline lookup yields CDR1 SGHKS and CDR2 YYEKEE (reference sequence). This CDR3 is CASSSDGTAPLSHV. DNA of the CDR3: TGTGCCAGCAGCTCGGACGGGACAGCCCCTTTAAGTCACGTC.

This chain connects TRBV14 to TRBJ2-7; 9 bases fit TRBD1. Germline trimming cut 1 base from V and 2 bases from J; bases unmatched to any gene: 6. This CDR3 is built from 16 residues. Germline V gene lookup returns CDR1 SGHDN and CDR2 FVKESK. The CDR3 spells CASSQAGWDRAYEQYF. CDR3 DNA sequence: TGTGCCAGCAGCCAAGCCGGCTGGGACAGGGCCTACGAGCAGTACTTC.

V gene TRBV29-1 combines with J gene TRBJ2-3; no clear D gene. Between the trimmed V and J ends, which lost 5 bases and 6 bases, there was a span of 12 bases. The germline V gene encodes CDR1 SQVTM and CDR2 ANQGSEA. This CDR3 region has 12 residues. In nucleotides, the CDR3 is TGCAGCGTTTCCGAAGACTTGGATACGCAGTATTTT. It yields the protein CSVSEDLDTQYF.

The V gene is TRBV19, the J gene TRBJ1-2; 11 bases fit TRBD1. Germline CDR1 LNHDA, CDR2 SQIVND (reference sequence). The CDR3 is 17 residues long. V shed 3 bases and J 4 bases; nucleotides not matched to a gene: 10. CDR3 amino acids: CASSIRTGGAYLYGYTF. The CDR3 nucleotides are TGTGCCAGTAGTATTCGGACAGGGGGCGCCTATCTCTATGGCTACACCTTC.

CDR3 amino acids: CASSLRQDSTAYGYTF. The DNA for the CDR3 is TGTGCCAGCAGCTTACGACAGGACTCTACCGCCTATGGCTACACCTTC. This chain uses TRBV5-6 with TRBJ1-2; a weak D match, TRBD1 (6 bases). With 2 bases removed from V and 4 bases from J, the gap between germline ends came to 18 bases. The CDR3 runs to 16 residues. Germline V lookup: CDR1 SGHDT, CDR2 YYEEEE.

This clone has just a few counts. This chain uses TRBV6-1 with TRBJ2-5, with no clear D. The CDR3 is 12 residues long. The V gene lost 2 bases and the J gene lost 5 bases, with 6 bases spanning the gap. Germline V gene data show CDR1 as MNHNS and CDR2 as SASEGT. Here the CDR3 reads CASSEYEETQYF. Here the CDR3 DNA reads TGTGCCAGCAGTGAATATGAGGAGACCCAGTACTTC.

The rearrangement links TRBV5-1 to TRBJ2-7; 10 bases match TRBD1. Germline assignment: CDR1 SGHRS and CDR2 YFSETQ. The CDR3 contains 15 residues. V was pared by 1 base and J by 4 bases, with 5 bases of the junction left unmatched. In nucleotides, the CDR3 is TGCGCCAGCAGCTTGACCGGGACAGGGGAATACGAGCAGTACTTC. Translated, it gives CASSLTGTGEYEQYF.

The gene calls are TRBV5-1 and TRBJ2-3; the match to TRBD1 covers 7 bases. The CDR3 covers 21 residues. Germline values: CDR1 SGHRS, CDR2 YFSETQ. Trimming at V came to 0 bases and at J to 0 bases, leaving 19 bases not matched to a gene. As DNA, the CDR3 is TGCGCCAGCAGCTTGGATACGAAGAAAAACAGGGGACGGGCTAGCACAGATACGCAGTATTTT. This codes for CASSLDTKKNRGRASTDTQYF. Based on the CDR3 plus reference TRBV5-1 and TRBJ2-3, the full variable domain is KAGVTQTPRYLIKTRGQQVTLSCSPISGHRSVSWYQQTPGQGLQFLFEYFSETQRNKGNFPGRFSGRQFSNSRSEMNVSTLELGDSALYLCASSLDTKKNRGRASTDTQYFGPGTRLTVL.

V and J are TRBV7-3 and TRBJ2-3, with D possibly TRBD2 on 5 matching bases. V was shortened by 1 base and J by 0 bases, with 8 bases between the two germline ends. This CDR3 is built from 15 residues. CDR1 is SGHTA and CDR2 is FQGTGA in the germline V gene. CDR3 sequence reads: CASSLNPGSTDTQYF. CDR3 bases: TGTGCCAGCAGCTTAAATCCGGGGAGCACAGATACGCAGTATTTT.

This clone has just a few counts. The chain recombines TRBV4-1 with TRBJ1-5; D might be TRBD1 (5 bases). Trimming shortened V by 1 base and J by 4 bases, and 8 bases separated the two germline ends. From germline, CDR1 is MGHRA and CDR2 YSYEKL. The CDR3 has 14 residues. The CDR3 nucleotides read TGCGCCAGCAGCCAAGTACGGGGGAATCAGCCCCAGCATTTT. It specifies CASSQVRGNQPQHF.

This clone was detected once. This sequence joins TRBV4-2 and TRBJ2-3; TRBD2 might be the D (6 bases). Trimming removed 0 bases at V and 0 bases at J, with 13 bases between. CDR1 is LGHNA and CDR2 is YNFKEQ in the germline V gene. This CDR3 comprises 17 residues. The CDR3: CASSQDSGVSSTDTQYF. Written as DNA, the CDR3 is TGTGCCAGCAGCCAAGATTCGGGGGTCTCTAGCACAGATACGCAGTATTTT.